This is a list of T cell receptor beta chains from one sample in a study of T cells in localized non-small cell lung cancer. Profiling relied on immunoSEQ multiplex PCR, and the TCRdb table lists in-frame clones only, not all of them. The profile covers roughly 89,000 clones, with just over 90% appearing a single time and approximately 4% taken by the ten largest. The sequenced sample was PBMCs, obtained before any cancer treatment. Source of these receptors: a woman aged 35 to 75 with stage II squamous cell lung carcinoma. Both conserved end residues are part of each CDR3.

cdr3_aa: CASSLQTGRTKNIQYF
j_call: TRBJ2-4
v_call: TRBV11-2

cdr3_aa: CASTDSGGANTGELFF
j_call: TRBJ2-2
v_call: TRBV2

cdr3_aa: CAWSPRGQRGYDNQPQHF
j_call: TRBJ1-5
v_call: TRBV30

cdr3_aa: CASSVHGTSGYNEQFF
j_call: TRBJ2-1
v_call: TRBV6-1

cdr3_aa: CASSLVARGHEQYF
j_call: TRBJ2-7
v_call: TRBV11-2

cdr3_aa: CASSELAGSDYEQYF
j_call: TRBJ2-7
v_call: TRBV6-1

cdr3_aa: CASSFAQAEQYF
j_call: TRBJ2-7
v_call: TRBV6-6

cdr3_aa: CASRDGSSGNTIYF
j_call: TRBJ1-3
v_call: TRBV6-6

cdr3_aa: CAWSPAGQGAHEQYF
j_call: TRBJ2-7
v_call: TRBV30

cdr3_aa: CASSGGTALEQYF
j_call: TRBJ2-7
v_call: TRBV5-1

cdr3_aa: CASSATSGPNNEQFF
j_call: TRBJ2-1
v_call: TRBV10-2

cdr3_aa: CASSLNTEAFF
j_call: TRBJ1-1
v_call: TRBV7-9

cdr3_aa: CASSREQRDSGANVLTF
j_call: TRBJ2-6
v_call: TRBV7-8

cdr3_aa: CASSLAGGFYNEQFF
j_call: TRBJ2-1
v_call: TRBV11-2